This T cell receptor (beta chain) originates from a study of blood T cell repertoires in COVID-19. Study in general: Sample material is recorded as cDNA or gDNA derived from T cells, B-cell-depleted T cells, or PBMCs.

Assay: immunoSEQ multiplex PCR; the TCRdb copy retains only in-frame clones and omits some. In the table there are around 80,000 clones, about four fifths of which are singletons. Germline V gene lookup returns CDR1 SQVTM and CDR2 ANQGSEA. V shed 5 bases and J shed 4 bases, with 12 bases lying between them. CDR3 length equals 14 residues. This chain uses TRBV29-1 with TRBJ2-6, with D maybe TRBD2 (6 bases). The TCR was taken from a human donor in a cohort sampled during active COVID-19. Sequenced material: peripheral blood. The CDR3 protein is CSVLAGTGANVLTF. The CDR3 DNA reads as TGCAGCGTTCTCGCGGGAACAGGGGCCAACGTCCTGACTTTC.